Described below is a single T cell receptor beta chain sequence and its context. This sample is drawn from a study of identical twins. CDR3 length: 16 amino acids. Trimming removed 4 bases from V and 3 bases from J, with 17 bases in between. Germline CDR1 SGHRS, CDR2 YFSETQ. Each CDR3 protein is one row after TCRdb ran MiXCR on the 5' RACE reads. The data hold 510,000 or so distinct CDR3 sequences, with 12% to 15% observed a single time. This sample also appeared in a second study, on yellow fever vaccine responses in identical twins.

Sequences were obtained from CD4+ T cells sorted from blood. This TCR derives from a woman between 18 and 29 years old in good health. This chain links TRBV5-1 with TRBJ2-1; a weak D match, TRBD2 (5 bases). The CDR3: CASSLAGVTSYNEQFF. The CDR3 coding sequence is TGCGCCAGCAGCCTGGCCGGGGTGACCAGCTACAATGAGCAGTTCTTC.